The 7 T cell receptor beta chains below all came from one sample that was sequenced in a study of shared clonotypes between healthy human individuals. Terminally differentiated effector memory CD45RA+ cells were left out of the naive CD8 fraction, which was CD45RO-negative and positively selected for CCR7. Generated by immunoSEQ multiplex PCR, the TCRdb table keeps only in-frame clones and is missing some. The repertoire holds under 600,000 clones, with roughly 98% as singletons. The sequenced sample was naive CD8+ T cells sorted from blood. These receptors all come from a man aged 25 to 45 in good health.

This clone was observed a single time. In DNA, the CDR3 is TGTGCCACCAGCAGAGCGGCAGGGCCCAACTATGGCTACACCTTC. Its translation: CATSRAAGPNYGYTF. The rearrangement joins TRBV15 to TRBJ1-2, with a possible D match to TRBD1 (5 bases). Trimming removed 1 base at V and 2 bases at J, with 11 bases between. The CDR3 sequence is 15 residues long. Per the germline V gene, CDR1 is LNHNV and CDR2 is YYDKDF (reference sequence).

The chain couples TRBV28 to TRBJ2-2; D is unresolved. Germline V gene data show CDR1 as MDHEN and CDR2 as SYDVKM. V shed 5 bases and J shed 9 bases, with 13 bases lying between them. CDR3 size: 13 residues. In DNA form, the CDR3 reads TGTGCCAGCAGTCCAGTTGGGAATAGGGAGCTGTTTTTT. Translated: CASSPVGNRELFF.

The chain has TRBV5-4 and TRBJ2-7, with D perhaps TRBD2 (5 bases). The CDR3 runs to 12 residues. V was clipped by 3 bases and J by 5 bases, with 9 bases between them. Germline values: CDR1 SGHNT, CDR2 YYREEE (reference sequence). In DNA form, the CDR3 reads TGTGCCAGCAGCTCATTTAGCGACGAGCAGTACTTC. Translation: CASSSFSDEQYF.

This chain links TRBV11-2 with TRBJ2-7, with 9 positions matching TRBD2. The germline CDR1 and CDR2 sequences are SGHAT and FQNNGV. V shed 3 bases and J 5 bases; nucleotides not matched to a gene: 8. This CDR3 comprises 15 residues. CDR3 in DNA: TGTGCCAGCAGCTTCCGCGGGAGGGTACTCGACGAGCAGTACTTC. Translation: CASSFRGRVLDEQYF.

A single count supports this clone. The chain carries TRBV29-1 and TRBJ1-2, with 8 bases aligning to TRBD1. Germline V lookup: CDR1 SQVTM, CDR2 ANQGSEA. Trimming cost V 3 bases and J 6 bases; bases outside gene matches: 6. CDR3 size: 13 residues. The CDR3 sequence: CSVETGEMNGYTF. The CDR3 region has the DNA TGCAGCGTTGAGACAGGGGAAATGAATGGCTACACCTTC.

This chain links TRBV5-6 with TRBJ2-7; unclear D gene. The CDR3 covers 14 residues. From germline, CDR1 is SGHDT and CDR2 YYEEEE. The ends were cut back, 1 base at V and 3 bases at J, with 11 bases in the middle. The DNA of the CDR3 is TGTGCCAGCAGCTTGAATCCCCGAGGCTACGAGCAGTACTTC. Protein product: CASSLNPRGYEQYF.

With respect to this clone: Different DNA sequences within this sample yield the same CDR3. The chain couples TRBV7-9 to TRBJ2-7; TRBD1 is a possible D gene (6 bases). In germline, CDR1 is SEHNR, CDR2 FQNEAQ (reference sequence). V was pared by 4 bases and J by 1 base, with 8 bases between. CDR3 length: 13 residues. This CDR3 reads CASSSQGSYEQYF. In nucleotides, the CDR3 is TGTGCCAGCAGCTCACAGGGTTCCTACGAGCAGTACTTC.